This T cell receptor (beta chain) appears in the sequencing data of a study of Tregs in tolerant kidney transplant recipients. Method: immunoSEQ multiplex PCR; TCRdb's copy keeps in-frame clones and lacks some. The sample gives about 110,000 clones, roughly 89% of which show up once; 0.34% is in the top ten. The source material was CD4+ T cells from blood, sampled before the transplant. The TCR was taken from a human donor who received a combined kidney and bone marrow transplant.

The CDR3 spells CASSPRRDTEAFF. CDR3 nucleotide sequence: TGTGCCAGCAGCCCCCGCCGGGACACTGAAGCTTTCTTT. The genes are TRBV9 and TRBJ1-1; D is uncertain. V lost 4 bases, J lost 3 bases, and 10 bases lay in between. The length of the CDR3 is 13 residues. Germline V gene data show CDR1 as SGDLS and CDR2 as YYNGEE. The full variable domain, rest sourced from reference TRBV9 and TRBJ1-1, is DSGVTQTPKHLITATGQRVTLRCSPRSGDLSVYWYQQSLDQGLQFLIQYYNGEERAKGNILERFSAQQFPDLHSELNLSSLELGDSALYFCASSPRRDTEAFFGQGTRLTVV.